These 3 T cell receptor beta chains share one sample of origin, sequenced in a study of blood T cell repertoires in COVID-19. Profiled with immunoSEQ multiplex PCR; TCRdb holds only in-frame clones, not every one. The repertoire includes 250,000 to 400,000 clones, roughly nine tenths of them detected once, and 2.6% sits in the top ten. The sample comprised PBMCs or T cells enriched from blood (not recorded which). All receptors derive from a man aged 55 to 70 who had recovered from COVID-19.

This clone has only a few counts. The rearrangement links TRBV6-6 to TRBJ1-4, with D perhaps matching TRBD1 (6 bases). Germline V gene lookup returns CDR1 MNHNY and CDR2 SVGAGI (reference sequence). V dropped 3 bases and J dropped 4 bases, with 15 bases sitting between them. The CDR3 contains 16 residues. The CDR3 DNA reads as TGTGCCAGCAGTTATATCGTGACAGGATATAATGAAAAACTGTTTTTT. Amino acids: CASSYIVTGYNEKLFF.

The J gene is TRBJ2-2, the V gene TRBV6-1; D is undetermined. The germline V and J ends were trimmed by 2 bases and 6 bases, with 13 bases remaining between them. The CDR3 is made up of 15 amino acids. Germline assignment: CDR1 MNHNS and CDR2 SASEGT. This chain's CDR3 is CASSEFGGRAGELFF. Written as DNA, the CDR3 is TGTGCCAGCAGTGAATTTGGCGGTCGGGCCGGGGAGCTGTTTTTT.

This clone has just a few counts. This chain joins TRBV18 and TRBJ1-2; possibly TRBD1 for D (6 bases). Germline lookup yields CDR1 KGHSH and CDR2 LQKENI. The V end lost 4 bases, the J end lost 5 bases, and 11 bases lay between the germline ends. The CDR3 totals 13 residues. CDR3 sequence (DNA): TGTGCCAGCTCACTCAGGGACATTTATGGCTACACCTTC. Its translation is CASSLRDIYGYTF.